This T cell receptor (beta chain) was captured by sequencing in a study of control samples from healthy donors and cancer patients (TCRdb year 2020). Between the V and J ends, shortened by 6 bases and 7 bases respectively, the junction contains 19 bases. The CDR3 starts with the cysteine, ends with the phenylalanine, and has 15 residues. Just the 45-base CDR3 DNA is kept, in frame starting at base 1. The germline V gene specifies MNHEY as CDR1 and SVGAGI as CDR2. This clone was recorded only once. What antigen it recognizes has not been identified. No per-base quality is available; no much larger clone lies one base away. Library generation was performed with the immunoSEQ multiplex PCR assay. TCRdb provides this immuneACCESS table in a form limited to in-frame rearrangements. Some clones are lacking; in checked studies, under half of them reflect an unresolved V gene, and why the rest are absent is not known. Across this sample there are about 76,000 clones, with 89% seen only once. Around 9.5% of the sample lies in the top ten.

The chain is assembled from TRBV6-5 and TRBJ2-1, with the D assignment possibly TRBD1 or TRBD2, given 5 matching bases for each. The source material was PBMCs. This sequence originates from a woman aged 45 to 65 with colorectal cancer. The sequenced DNA is TGTGCCAGCAGCTCCGGGGCTTCCGGCGGGAATGAGCAGTTCTTC. Its translation is CASSSGASGGNEQFF.